The 24 T cell receptor beta chains presented below share a single source sample, sequenced in a study of T cells in Graves' hyperthyroidism and ophthalmopathy. The source material, RNA transcripts, was used to amplify TCR beta CDR3 regions. Researchers ran a first-round RT-PCR on the TCR CDR3 using the HTBI primer set. Each CDR3 protein is one row after TCRdb ran MiXCR on the multiplex PCR reads. The repertoire holds hundreds of thousands of distinct CDR3 sequences, with roughly 14% as singletons. The sample was blood. The receptors originated from a woman aged 40 to 50 with Graves' ophthalmopathy.

Comment on this clonotype: One junction end does not reproduce the germline sequence, and a read error may be involved. The chain has TRBV6-5 and TRBJ2-7; D uncertain. Germline CDR1 MNHEY, CDR2 SVGAGI. This CDR3 has 13 residues. The CDR3 loop reads CASSDSGADEQYF. CDR3 in DNA: TGTGCCAGCAGTGACTCGGGCGCGGACGAGCAGTACTTC.

The V call is TRBV6-2 or TRBV6-3, the J call TRBJ2-5; 14 bases align to TRBD2. V shed 7 bases and J 2 bases; nucleotides not matched to a gene: 12. The CDR3 contains 18 residues. Germline CDR1 MNHEY, CDR2 SVGEGT. In DNA form, the CDR3 reads TGTGCCAGCAACTACGGGACTAGCGGGAGTACGGTGCAAGAGACCCAGTACTTC. Amino acid sequence: CASNYGTSGSTVQETQYF.

This clonotype was observed at least ten times. The chain links TRBV12-3 or TRBV12-4 to TRBJ1-5; 7 bases are a match to TRBD1. Trimming took 3 bases from V and 9 from J; bases not matched to a gene: 11. CDR3 length: 15 residues. The CDR3 bases are TGTGCCAGCAGTTTCGGGACAGCCCTTTCGGGGCCCCAGCATTTT. Residues: CASSFGTALSGPQHF.

The gene calls are TRBV11-2 and TRBJ1-2, with TRBD1 as a possible D gene (5 bases). CDR3 length: 16 residues. Trimming left V 4 bases short and J 5 bases short, with 20 bases between. Germline V CDR1 and CDR2: SGHAT, FQNNGV. The CDR3 here is CASSSGDSKILYGYTF. CDR3 coding DNA: TGTGCCAGCAGCTCCGGTGACAGCAAAATCCTGTATGGCTACACCTTC.

Many counts were recorded for this clonotype. The rearrangement joins TRBV20-1 to TRBJ1-2; 9 bases map to TRBD1. V shed 3 bases and J 8 bases; nucleotides not matched to a gene: 10. The CDR3 has 14 residues. Germline CDR1 reads DFQATT; CDR2 reads SNEGSKA (reference sequence). CDR3 region: CSASTLDRGNGYTF. The CDR3 nucleotides are TGCAGTGCTAGTACCTTGGACAGGGGAAACGGCTACACCTTC.

This clonotype was seen more than once but under ten times. The chain employs TRBV19 and TRBJ1-5; D is possibly TRBD1 (6 bases). CDR1 and CDR2 (germline): LNHDA, SQIVND (reference sequence). V lost 3 bases to trimming and J lost 5 bases, with 14 bases between them. CDR3 length equals 15 residues. The DNA for the CDR3 is TGTGCCAGTAGTATTCCAGGGGTGGGCGATCAGCCCCAGCATTTT. Its protein product is CASSIPGVGDQPQHF. Full variable domain (remainder filled in from reference TRBV19 and TRBJ1-5): DGGITQSPKYLFRKEGQNVTLSCEQNLNHDAMYWYRQDPGQGLRLIYYSQIVNDFQKGDIAEGYSVSREKKESFPLTVTSAQKNPTAFYLCASSIPGVGDQPQHFGDGTRLSIL.

This clonotype was found many times. The rearrangement joins TRBV27 to TRBJ1-6; 7 positions agree with TRBD1. The CDR3 has 16 amino acids. V lost 2 bases and J lost 3; bases outside the gene matches: 4. Germline lookup yields CDR1 MNHEY and CDR2 SMNVEV (reference sequence). In DNA form, the CDR3 reads TGTGCCAGCAGTTTAGCCTACAGGGGCTATAATTCACCCCTCCACTTT. Protein product: CASSLAYRGYNSPLHF.

The chain couples TRBV6-2 or TRBV6-3 to TRBJ1-5; D gene uncertain. V was pared by 6 bases and J by 9 bases, with 24 bases between. Germline-derived CDR1 and CDR2 are MNHEY and SVGEGT. This CDR3 comprises 16 residues. This CDR3 reads CASSQAGRGFFPPQHF. In nucleotides, the CDR3 is TGTGCCAGCAGCCAAGCCGGGAGAGGTTTTTTTCCGCCCCAGCATTTT.

This clonotype was recorded at least ten times. The chain is built from TRBV13 and TRBJ2-5; TRBD2 matches 8 bases. Germline lookup yields CDR1 PRHDT and CDR2 FYEKMQ (reference sequence). J was trimmed by 5 bases and V by 4 bases; bases with no gene match: 9. The CDR3 consists of 15 residues. The CDR3: CASSSTGGDLETQYF. In DNA, the CDR3 is TGTGCCAGCAGCTCCACGGGGGGGGATTTGGAGACCCAGTACTTC.

This clonotype was seen only a few times. This chain uses TRBV30 with TRBJ1-5, with TRBD1 matching 7 bases. The V and J ends lost 5 bases and 4 bases, in that order; junction bases with no gene match: 2. From germline, CDR1 is GTSNPN and CDR2 SVGIG (reference sequence). The CDR3 covers 12 residues. The CDR3 spells CAWEQGNQPQHF. The CDR3 nucleotides are TGTGCCTGGGAACAGGGGAATCAGCCCCAGCATTTT.

This clonotype was picked up many times. The chain employs TRBV12-3 or TRBV12-4 and TRBJ1-1; 7 bases are a match to TRBD1. The CDR3 length is 14 residues. Trimming took 3 bases from V and 3 from J; bases not matched to a gene: 4. The CDR3 DNA reads TGTGCCAGCAGTTTCGAAACAGGGGACACTGAAGCTTTCTTT. Translation gives CASSFETGDTEAFF.

A word on this clonotype: Just one base apart from a much larger clone, this may be a read error. The chain links TRBV6-1 to TRBJ2-7; D may be TRBD2 (6 bases). Germline CDR1 is MNHNS and CDR2 is SASEGT. Trimming took off 8 bases at V and 2 bases at J, with 13 bases between the two ends. The length of the CDR3 is 13 residues. For the CDR3, the DNA is TGTGCCAGCTGTAGGGAGGACCCCTACGAGCAGTACTTC. It yields the protein CASCREDPYEQYF.

This chain joins TRBV12-3 or TRBV12-4 and TRBJ2-7; a possible D gene is TRBD2 (6 bases). The V and J ends lost 1 base and 5 bases respectively, with 15 bases between them. The CDR3 runs 15 residues. The CDR3 region has the DNA TGTGCCAGCAGTTTAGGCAGGGTGGAGGGAAACGAGCAGTACTTC. Its protein product is CASSLGRVEGNEQYF.

This clonotype was picked up many times. This chain joins TRBV6-5 and TRBJ1-5; possibly TRBD1 for D (6 bases). Deletions cut 4 bases from V and 5 bases from J, with 15 bases between. Germline V gene data show CDR1 as MNHEY and CDR2 as SVGAGI. The CDR3 extends over 15 amino acids. The CDR3 bases are TGTGCCAGCAGTTCTTACAGGGTCCCGGATCAGCCCCAGCATTTT. This gives the protein CASSSYRVPDQPQHF.

This clonotype was recorded at least ten times. V is TRBV19 and J is TRBJ2-7, with 8 bases aligning to TRBD2. Germline values: CDR1 LNHDA, CDR2 SQIVND (reference sequence). The CDR3 covers 15 residues. J lost 6 bases, V lost 4 bases, and 11 bases had no gene match. The CDR3 sequence: CASSNRGGDSGEQYF. In DNA form, the CDR3 reads TGTGCCAGTAGTAACCGGGGGGGAGATAGTGGCGAGCAGTACTTC.

This clonotype was detected ten times or more. The rearrangement joins TRBV28 to TRBJ2-2, with TRBD2 matching 9 bases. The CDR3 length is 16 residues. Germline loops: CDR1 MDHEN, CDR2 SYDVKM. Trimming cost V 3 bases and J 5 bases; bases outside gene matches: 7. CDR3 nucleotide sequence: TGTGCCAGCAGTTTGGGCGGGAGGGTGGAGACCGGGGAGCTGTTTTTT. It is translated as CASSLGGRVETGELFF. The full variable domain, in which reference TRBV28 and TRBJ2-2 provide the parts outside the CDR3, is DVKVTQSSRYLVKRTGEKVFLECVQDMDHENMFWYRQDPGLGLRLIYFSYDVKMKEKGDIPEGYSVSREKKERFSLILESASTNQTSMYLCASSLGGRVETGELFFGEGSRLTVL.

This chain links TRBV12-3 or TRBV12-4 with TRBJ1-4; 7 bases map to TRBD1. The CDR3 runs to 14 residues. With V trimmed by 4 bases and J by 5 bases, 4 bases remained unmatched. For the CDR3, the DNA is TGTGCCAGCAGTTCCACAGGGGACAATGAAAAACTGTTTTTT. It is translated as CASSSTGDNEKLFF.

This clonotype was recorded many times. This chain joins TRBV6-4 and TRBJ2-2; D is perhaps TRBD1 (5 bases). This CDR3 comprises 15 residues. Trimming stripped 6 bases from V and 0 bases from J, with 11 bases between. Germline loops: CDR1 MRHNA, CDR2 SNTAGT. The CDR3 DNA sequence: TGTGCCAGCAGCCTGACAGAGACGAACACCGGGGAGCTGTTTTTT. Translated, it gives CASSLTETNTGELFF.

The sample holds many counts of this clonotype. This chain joins TRBV18 and TRBJ2-2; 7 positions agree with TRBD1. The CDR3 consists of 14 residues. Trimming cost V 2 bases and J 5 bases; bases outside gene matches: 2. Germline CDR1 and CDR2: KGHSH and LQKENI. Here the CDR3 DNA reads TGTGCCAGCTCACCAAGCAGGGGGACCGGGGAGCTGTTTTTT. Amino acids: CASSPSRGTGELFF.

The chain uses TRBV5-1 and TRBJ2-5; D remains ambiguous. The germline V and J ends were trimmed by 5 bases and 2 bases, with 13 bases remaining between them. The CDR3 consists of 14 residues. Germline lookup yields CDR1 SGHRS and CDR2 YFSETQ. As DNA, the CDR3 is TGCGCCAGCAGTTCGACTCCGGCGCAAGAGACCCAGTACTTC. Amino acids: CASSSTPAQETQYF. Supplemented by reference TRBV5-1 and TRBJ2-5, the full variable domain reads KAGVTQTPRYLIKTRGQQVTLSCSPISGHRSVSWYQQTPGQGLQFLFEYFSETQRNKGNFPGRFSGRQFSNSRSEMNVSTLELGDSALYLCASSSTPAQETQYFGPGTRLLVL.

This clonotype was detected ten times or more. This rearrangement joins TRBV7-8 to TRBJ2-3; 7 positions match TRBD2. Germline CDR1 reads SGHVS; CDR2 reads FQNEAQ. The CDR3 is 13 residues long. The V and J ends lost 8 bases and 2 bases, in that order; junction bases with no gene match: 4. As DNA, the CDR3 is TGTGCCAGCCAGCGGGACCCCACAGATACGCAGTATTTT. Its translation: CASQRDPTDTQYF.

This clonotype was detected only a few times. The chain has TRBV28 and TRBJ2-6; TRBD1 is a possible D gene (5 bases). CDR1 MDHEN and CDR2 SYDVKM come from the germline V gene. There are 15 residues in the CDR3. V gave up 2 bases and J gave up 3 bases, with 8 bases separating them. The CDR3 bases are TGTGCCAGCAGTTTAGGGGCTCGTGGGGCCAACGTCCTGACTTTC. Translation gives CASSLGARGANVLTF. Looking up the rest from reference TRBV28 and TRBJ2-6 gives the full variable domain: DVKVTQSSRYLVKRTGEKVFLECVQDMDHENMFWYRQDPGLGLRLIYFSYDVKMKEKGDIPEGYSVSREKKERFSLILESASTNQTSMYLCASSLGARGANVLTFGAGSRLTVL.

This clonotype occurred many times. V is TRBV6-5 and J is TRBJ1-1, with 9 bases lining up with TRBD1. V lost 4 bases, J lost 4 bases, and 4 bases stayed unmatched. The CDR3 is 14 residues long. Germline CDR1 is MNHEY and CDR2 is SVGAGI. This CDR3 is CASSWTGVGTEAFF. In DNA, the CDR3 is TGTGCCAGCAGTTGGACAGGGGTAGGCACTGAAGCTTTCTTT.

This chain uses TRBV18 with TRBJ2-7, with D possibly TRBD2 on 6 matching bases. Germline V gives CDR1 KGHSH, CDR2 LQKENI. The CDR3 is 15 amino acids. V shed 3 bases and J shed 3 bases, with 15 bases lying between them. This CDR3 is CASSPPTTSIYEQYF. CDR3 nucleotides: TGTGCCAGCTCACCCCCCACGACTAGTATCTACGAGCAGTACTTC.